The 6 T cell receptor beta chains below all came from one sample that was sequenced in a study of T cell responses to AZD1222 COVID-19 vaccine. TCRdb keeps only in-frame clones here, not all; method: immunoSEQ multiplex PCR. The sample yields approximately 140,000 clones, 92% seen once. Source: peripheral blood, taken on day 0 of AZD1222 vaccination. The receptors come from an adult in good health.

This chain connects TRBV6-2 or TRBV6-3 to TRBJ1-1, with D unclear. V gave up 2 bases and J gave up 2 bases, with 12 bases separating them. Germline V gives CDR1 MNHEY, CDR2 SVGEGT. The CDR3 contains 15 residues. The CDR3 is CASSYDEFDNTEAFF. CDR3 DNA sequence: TGTGCCAGCAGTTACGATGAGTTTGATAACACTGAAGCTTTCTTT.

The V call is TRBV5-4, the J call TRBJ2-7; perhaps TRBD1 as D (5 bases). V lost 3 bases to trimming and J lost 2 bases, with 12 bases between them. Germline loops: CDR1 SGHNT, CDR2 YYREEE (reference sequence). The CDR3 totals 14 residues. Here the CDR3 reads CASSYQGTPYEQYF. The CDR3 region has the DNA TGTGCCAGCAGCTACCAGGGAACCCCCTACGAGCAGTACTTC. The complete variable domain, with remaining parts taken from reference TRBV5-4 and TRBJ2-7, reads ETGVTQSPTHLIKTRGQQVTLRCSSQSGHNTVSWYQQALGQGPQFIFQYYREEENGRGNFPPRFSGLQFPNYSSELNVNALELDDSALYLCASSYQGTPYEQYFGPGTRLTVT.

This CDR3 reads CASSGVGEETQYF. CDR3 nucleotide sequence: TGTGCCAGCAGCGGGGTGGGAGAAGAGACCCAGTACTTC. The chain has TRBV21-1 and TRBJ2-5; whether TRBD2, the table's D call, matches the DNA was not checked. TRBV21-1 is a pseudogene segment. The CDR3 spans 13 residues.

This chain connects TRBV11-3 to TRBJ2-7; D tentatively reads TRBD1 or TRBD2 (5 bases each). Trimming removed 8 bases from V and 1 base from J, with 9 bases in between. The CDR3 is made up of 12 amino acids. Germline CDR1 reads SGHNT; CDR2 reads YENEEA. CDR3 region: CASSGASYEQYF. DNA for the CDR3: TGTGCCAGCTCCGGGGCTTCCTACGAGCAGTACTTC.

V is TRBV10-2 and J is TRBJ1-5; no definite D call. This CDR3 contains 13 residues. Germline CDR1 reads WSHSY; CDR2 reads SAAADI. V was trimmed by 7 bases and J by 3 bases, leaving 10 bases between them. CDR3 coding DNA: TGCGCCAGCAAAGGACCTTCCAATCAGCCCCAGCATTTT. It specifies CASKGPSNQPQHF.

The count of this clone is one. This chain links TRBV7-2 with TRBJ2-7; D not certain. With 3 bases removed from V and 1 base from J, the gap between germline ends came to 13 bases. The V gene's germline CDR1 is SGHTA and CDR2 FQGNSA. CDR3 size: 15 residues. CDR3 amino acids: CASSLTAEVSYEQYF. CDR3 nucleotide sequence: TGTGCCAGCAGCTTGACCGCCGAGGTTTCCTACGAGCAGTACTTC.